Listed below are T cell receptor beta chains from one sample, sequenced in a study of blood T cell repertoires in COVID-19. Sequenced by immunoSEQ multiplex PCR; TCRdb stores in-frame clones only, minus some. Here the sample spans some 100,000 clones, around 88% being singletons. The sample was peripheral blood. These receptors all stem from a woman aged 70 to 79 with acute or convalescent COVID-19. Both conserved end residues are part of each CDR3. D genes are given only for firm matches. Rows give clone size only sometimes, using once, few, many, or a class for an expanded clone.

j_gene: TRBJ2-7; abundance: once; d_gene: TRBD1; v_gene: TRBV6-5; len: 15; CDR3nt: TGTGCCAGCAGCCTCTCGGGGACAGCCTCCTACGAGCAGTACTTC; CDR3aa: CASSLSGTASYEQYF
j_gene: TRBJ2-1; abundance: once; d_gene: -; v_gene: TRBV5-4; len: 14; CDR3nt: TGTGCCAGCAGCTTGGGGGGCTGGAGCGATGAGCAGTTCTTC; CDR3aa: CASSLGGWSDEQFF
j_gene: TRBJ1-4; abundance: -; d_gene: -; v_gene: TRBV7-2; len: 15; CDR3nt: TGTGCCAGCAGCGTCTCGACAACAACTAATGAAAAACTGTTTTTT; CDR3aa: CASSVSTTTNEKLFF
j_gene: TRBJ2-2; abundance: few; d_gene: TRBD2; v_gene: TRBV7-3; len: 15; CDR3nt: TGTGCCAGCAGCGCTCTAGCGGGAGCCCACGGGGAGCTGTTTTTT; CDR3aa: CASSALAGAHGELFF
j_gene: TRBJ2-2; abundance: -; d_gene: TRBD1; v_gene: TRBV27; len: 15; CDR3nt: TGTGCCAGCAGTTTAGTACAGGGGTATCCCGGGGAGCTGTTTTTT; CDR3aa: CASSLVQGYPGELFF
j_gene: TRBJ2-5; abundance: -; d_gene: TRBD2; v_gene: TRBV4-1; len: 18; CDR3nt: TGCGCCAGCAGCCCACTCTTTAAGCGGGAGGGCGTCTTAGAGACCCAGTACTTC; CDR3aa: CASSPLFKREGVLETQYF
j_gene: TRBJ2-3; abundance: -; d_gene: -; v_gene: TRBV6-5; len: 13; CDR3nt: TGTGCCAGCTCCCCATCGGGGGTAGATACGCAGTATTTT; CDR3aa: CASSPSGVDTQYF
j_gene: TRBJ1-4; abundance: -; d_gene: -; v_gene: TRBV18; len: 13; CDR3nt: TGTGCCAGCTCAAAAGACAGTGGAGAAAAACTGTTTTTT; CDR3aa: CASSKDSGEKLFF
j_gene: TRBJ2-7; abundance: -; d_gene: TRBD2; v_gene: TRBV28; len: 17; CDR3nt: TGTGCCAGCACCCACGGAGAGACCCTAGCGGGGGGGCGCGAGCAGTACTTC; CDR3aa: CASTHGETLAGGREQYF
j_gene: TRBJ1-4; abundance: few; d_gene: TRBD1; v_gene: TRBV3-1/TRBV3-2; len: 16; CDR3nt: TGTGCCAGCAGCAGACGAGTGACAGGGTTGGGCGAAAAACTGTTTTTT; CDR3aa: CASSRRVTGLGEKLFF
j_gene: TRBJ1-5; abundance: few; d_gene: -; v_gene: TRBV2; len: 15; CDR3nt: TGTGCCAGCAGTGCAGGGCCGAAAAGCAATCAGCCCCAGCATTTT; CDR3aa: CASSAGPKSNQPQHF
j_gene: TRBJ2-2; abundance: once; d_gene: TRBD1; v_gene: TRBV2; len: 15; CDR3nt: TGTGCCAGCCGCCTAGGGACAGTAAACACCGGGGAGCTGTTTTTT; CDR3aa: CASRLGTVNTGELFF
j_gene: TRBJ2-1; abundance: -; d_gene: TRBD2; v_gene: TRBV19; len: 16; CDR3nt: TGTGCCAGTCTACCCCACAAGGCTAGCGGATACAATGAGCAGTTCTTC; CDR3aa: CASLPHKASGYNEQFF
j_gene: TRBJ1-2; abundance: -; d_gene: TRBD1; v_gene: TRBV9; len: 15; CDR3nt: TGTGCCAGCAGCGTAGACCCGGACAGGAACTATGGCTACACCTTC; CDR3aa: CASSVDPDRNYGYTF
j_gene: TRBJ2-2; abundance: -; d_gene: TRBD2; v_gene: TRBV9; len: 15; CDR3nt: TGTGCCAGCAGCGCTAGCGGGAGTGTCACCGGGGAGCTGTTTTTT; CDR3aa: CASSASGSVTGELFF
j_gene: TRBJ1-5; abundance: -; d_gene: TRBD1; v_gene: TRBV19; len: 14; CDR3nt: TGTGCCAGTAGCCCGGACAGGGCGTTTCAGCCCCAGCATTTT; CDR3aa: CASSPDRAFQPQHF
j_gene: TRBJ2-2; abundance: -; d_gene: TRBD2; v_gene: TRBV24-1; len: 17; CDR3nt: TGTGCCACCAGTGAATCTCTAGCGGGAGGTCCCACCGGGGAGCTGTTTTTT; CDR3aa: CATSESLAGGPTGELFF
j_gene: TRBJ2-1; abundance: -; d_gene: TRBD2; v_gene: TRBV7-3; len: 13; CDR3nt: TGTGCCAGCAGCTTTCGGCGGGAGAGTGAGCAGTTCTTC; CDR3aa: CASSFRRESEQFF
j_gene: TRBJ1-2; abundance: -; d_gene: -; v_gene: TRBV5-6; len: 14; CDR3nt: TGTGCCAGCAGCTTGAGGCAGGGGCCCTATGGCTACACCTTC; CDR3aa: CASSLRQGPYGYTF
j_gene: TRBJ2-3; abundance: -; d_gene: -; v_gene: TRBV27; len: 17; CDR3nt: TGTGCCAGCAGTTCAGGCGCTCTAGCGATCCGCACAGATACGCAGTATTTT; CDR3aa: CASSSGALAIRTDTQYF
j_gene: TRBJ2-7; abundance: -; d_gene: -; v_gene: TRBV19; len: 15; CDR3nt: TGTGCCAGTAGTATCCGACCTGACTTGGCCTACGAGCAGTACTTC; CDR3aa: CASSIRPDLAYEQYF
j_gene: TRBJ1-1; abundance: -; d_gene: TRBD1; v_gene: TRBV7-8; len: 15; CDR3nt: TGTGCCAGCAGCTCTACGACAGGGACGAACACTGAAGCTTTCTTT; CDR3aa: CASSSTTGTNTEAFF
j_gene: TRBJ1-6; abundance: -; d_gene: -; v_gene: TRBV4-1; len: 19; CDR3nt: TGCGCCAGCAGCCAAGCCCGGGACTCCGTGAGCTCCTATAATTCACCCCTCCACTTT; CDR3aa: CASSQARDSVSSYNSPLHF
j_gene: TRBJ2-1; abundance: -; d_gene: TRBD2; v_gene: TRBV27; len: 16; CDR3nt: TGTGCCAGCAGTTTGCGCTCTAGCGGGAGGATGGATGAGCAGTTCTTC; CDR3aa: CASSLRSSGRMDEQFF
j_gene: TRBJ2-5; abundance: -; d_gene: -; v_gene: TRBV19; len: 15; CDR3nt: TGTGCCAGTAGTATCTCTCGGGCCGGGGGAGAGACCCAGTACTTC; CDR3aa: CASSISRAGGETQYF
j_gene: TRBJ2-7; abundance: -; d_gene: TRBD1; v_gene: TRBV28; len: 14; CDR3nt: TGTGCCAGCAGTGTTAGGGACAGATCCTACGAGCAGTACTTC; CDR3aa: CASSVRDRSYEQYF
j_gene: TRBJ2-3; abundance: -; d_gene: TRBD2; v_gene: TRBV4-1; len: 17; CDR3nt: TGCGCCAGCAGCCAAGACGGAGCGGGGGGCGGCACAGATACGCAGTATTTT; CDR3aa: CASSQDGAGGGTDTQYF
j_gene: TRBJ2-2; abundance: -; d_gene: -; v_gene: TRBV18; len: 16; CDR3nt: TGTGCCAGCTCACCACTGGTCAGGGGCGACCCCGGGGAGCTGTTTTTT; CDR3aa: CASSPLVRGDPGELFF
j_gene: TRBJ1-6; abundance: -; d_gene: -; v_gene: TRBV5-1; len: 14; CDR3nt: TGCGCCAGCAGCAATGGGCCTACCAACTCACCCCTCCACTTT; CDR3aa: CASSNGPTNSPLHF
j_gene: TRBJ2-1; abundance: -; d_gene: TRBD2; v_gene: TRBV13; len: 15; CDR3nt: TGTGCCAGCAGCGGGGGACTAGCGGGAGGGTATGAGCAGTTCTTC; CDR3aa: CASSGGLAGGYEQFF
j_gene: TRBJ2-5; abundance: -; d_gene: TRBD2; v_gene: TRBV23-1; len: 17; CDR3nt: TGCGCCAGCAGTCAATCTGGGAGGGAAAGGTGCCAAGAGACCCAGTACTTC; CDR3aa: CASSQSGRERCQETQYF
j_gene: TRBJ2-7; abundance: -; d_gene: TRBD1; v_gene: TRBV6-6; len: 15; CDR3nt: TGTGCCAGCAGTGATACCGGGACAGGTGCCTACGAGCAGTACTTC; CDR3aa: CASSDTGTGAYEQYF
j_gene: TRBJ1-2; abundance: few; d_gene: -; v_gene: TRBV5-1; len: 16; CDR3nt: TGCGCCAGCACCTCAAGCTTGACAGACAGATCCTATGGCTACACCTTC; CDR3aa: CASTSSLTDRSYGYTF
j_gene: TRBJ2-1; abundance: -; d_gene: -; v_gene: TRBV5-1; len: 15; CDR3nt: TGCGCCAGCAGCTTGGGAGGGAATTCCTACAATGAGCAGTTCTTC; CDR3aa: CASSLGGNSYNEQFF
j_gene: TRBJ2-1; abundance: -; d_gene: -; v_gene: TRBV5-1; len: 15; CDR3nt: TGCGCCAGCAGCTTGGTCGCGGGATCCGGTAGTGAGCAGTTCTTC; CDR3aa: CASSLVAGSGSEQFF
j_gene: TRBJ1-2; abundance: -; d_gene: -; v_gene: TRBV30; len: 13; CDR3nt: TGTGCCTGGAGCTCTACAGGCTCATATGGCTACACCTTC; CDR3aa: CAWSSTGSYGYTF
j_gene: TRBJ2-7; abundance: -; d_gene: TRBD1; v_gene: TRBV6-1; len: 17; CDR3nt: TGTGCCAGCAGTGAAGAGGCAGGGGGCAAGGTCGTGGACGAGCAGTACTTC; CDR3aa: CASSEEAGGKVVDEQYF
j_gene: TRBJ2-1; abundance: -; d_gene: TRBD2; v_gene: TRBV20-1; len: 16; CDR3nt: TGCAGTGCTAGTCGTAGCGGGAGTTACTCCTACAATGAGCAGTTCTTC; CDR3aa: CSASRSGSYSYNEQFF
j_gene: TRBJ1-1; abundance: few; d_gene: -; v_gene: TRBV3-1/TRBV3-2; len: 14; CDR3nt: TGTGCCAGCAGCCAATCCGGAGGGGACACTGAAGCTTTCTTT; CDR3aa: CASSQSGGDTEAFF
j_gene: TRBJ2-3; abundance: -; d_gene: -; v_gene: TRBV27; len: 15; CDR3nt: TGTGCCAGCAGTTTCGCGGCAGGGAGCACAGATACGCAGTATTTT; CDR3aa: CASSFAAGSTDTQYF
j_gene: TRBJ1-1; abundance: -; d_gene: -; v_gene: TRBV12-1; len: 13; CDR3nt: TGTGCCAGCAGCACATGGACAGGGGCTGAAGCTTTCTTT; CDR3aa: CASSTWTGAEAFF
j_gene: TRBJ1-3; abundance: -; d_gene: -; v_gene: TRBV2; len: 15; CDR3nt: TGTGCCAGCAGCAGAGGCCCAGTCTCTGGAAACACCATATATTTT; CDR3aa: CASSRGPVSGNTIYF
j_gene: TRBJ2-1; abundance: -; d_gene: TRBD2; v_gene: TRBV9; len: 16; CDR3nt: TGTGCCAGCAGTTTGTTACTAGCGGGAAACTACAATGAGCAGTTCTTC; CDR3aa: CASSLLLAGNYNEQFF
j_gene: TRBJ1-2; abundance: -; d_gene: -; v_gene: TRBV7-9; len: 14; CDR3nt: TGTGCCAGCAGCGAGATAGGGGGGGCCCATGGCTACACCTTC; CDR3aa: CASSEIGGAHGYTF
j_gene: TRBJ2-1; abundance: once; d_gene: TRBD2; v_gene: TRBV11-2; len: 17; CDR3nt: TGTGCCAGCAGCTTAAGGACCGGGACTAGCGGATCCAATGAGCAGTTCTTC; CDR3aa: CASSLRTGTSGSNEQFF
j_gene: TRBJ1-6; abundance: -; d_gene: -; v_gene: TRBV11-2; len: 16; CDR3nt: TGTGCCAGCAGCTTAGACGGCAGGGCGTATAATTCACCCCTCCACTTT; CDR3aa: CASSLDGRAYNSPLHF
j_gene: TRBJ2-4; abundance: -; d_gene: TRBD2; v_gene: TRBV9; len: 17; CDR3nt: TGTGCCAGCAGCGTAAGTAGCGGGGGGCCTCAAGGAAACATTCAGTACTTC; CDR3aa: CASSVSSGGPQGNIQYF
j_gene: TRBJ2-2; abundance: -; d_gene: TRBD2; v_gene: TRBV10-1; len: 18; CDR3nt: TGCGCCAGCAGTGACCTGGGACTAGCGGGGATAATCACCGGGGAGCTGTTTTTT; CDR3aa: CASSDLGLAGIITGELFF
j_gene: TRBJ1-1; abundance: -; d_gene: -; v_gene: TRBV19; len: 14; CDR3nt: TGTGCCAGTAGTATCGTGACAGCGACCACTGAAGCTTTCTTT; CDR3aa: CASSIVTATTEAFF
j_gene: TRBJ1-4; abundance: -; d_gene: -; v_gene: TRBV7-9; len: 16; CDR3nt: TGTGCCAGCAGCCCGGCCCGGGGAGGTTACTTTGAAAAACTGTTTTTT; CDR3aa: CASSPARGGYFEKLFF
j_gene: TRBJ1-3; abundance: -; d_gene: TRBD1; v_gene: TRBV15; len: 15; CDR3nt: TGTGCCACCAGCTCCGGGACAGGGCTTGGAAACACCATATATTTT; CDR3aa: CATSSGTGLGNTIYF
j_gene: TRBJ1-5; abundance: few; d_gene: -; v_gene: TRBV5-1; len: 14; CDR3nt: TGCGCCAGCAGCTCCGAGGGCGGCAATCAGCCCCAGCATTTT; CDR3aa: CASSSEGGNQPQHF
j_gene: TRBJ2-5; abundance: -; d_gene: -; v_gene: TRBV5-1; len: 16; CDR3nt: TGCGCCAGCAGCTTGGGGCTAGTAGCGACACAAGAGACCCAGTACTTC; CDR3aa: CASSLGLVATQETQYF
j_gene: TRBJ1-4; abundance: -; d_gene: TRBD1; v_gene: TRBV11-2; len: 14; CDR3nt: TGTGCCAGCAGCAGACAGGGGGGATATGAAAAACTGTTTTTT; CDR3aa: CASSRQGGYEKLFF
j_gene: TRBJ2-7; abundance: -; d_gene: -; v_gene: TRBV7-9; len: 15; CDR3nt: TGTGCCAGCAGCTTAGTGGCAGGGATAGTCCACGAGCAGTACTTC; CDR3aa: CASSLVAGIVHEQYF
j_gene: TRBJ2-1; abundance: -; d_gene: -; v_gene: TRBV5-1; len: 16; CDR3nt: TGCGCCAGCAGCTTGCTCCTAGCAGGTGGGAACAATGAGCAGTTCTTC; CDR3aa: CASSLLLAGGNNEQFF
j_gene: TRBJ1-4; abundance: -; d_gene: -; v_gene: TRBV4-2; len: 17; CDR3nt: TGTGCCAGCAGCCAAGGATCTGGGCAGGGTTTTATGGAAAAACTGTTTTTT; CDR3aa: CASSQGSGQGFMEKLFF
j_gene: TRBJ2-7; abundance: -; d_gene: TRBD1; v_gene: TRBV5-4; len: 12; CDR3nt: TGTGCCAGCTACGGACAGGGTAACGAGCAGTACTTC; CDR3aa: CASYGQGNEQYF
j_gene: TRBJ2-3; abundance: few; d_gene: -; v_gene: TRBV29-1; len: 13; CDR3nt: TGCAGCGCCACGACAGATAGCACAGATACGCAGTATTTT; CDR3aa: CSATTDSTDTQYF